Listed here are 2 T cell receptor beta chains from one sample, sequenced in a study of OX40 agonist ivuxolimab in advanced cancers. Using immunoSEQ multiplex PCR, the repertoire was profiled, and TCRdb retains in-frame clones only, with some absent. The sample carries roughly 100,000 clones, around 91% recorded once. This specimen was CD4+ or CD8+ T cells sorted from blood, taken in a trial of the OX40 agonist ivuxolimab. These receptors all come from an adult with an advanced solid tumor such as melanoma, head and neck, liver or kidney cancer.

The chain joins TRBV4-2 to TRBJ2-3; D unresolved. CDR1 LGHNA and CDR2 YNFKEQ come from the germline V gene. V was cut by 0 bases and J by 8 bases, with 12 bases left in between. This CDR3 is 14 amino acids long. The CDR3 spells CASSQDLAIPTQYF. In DNA form, the CDR3 reads TGTGCCAGCAGCCAAGATCTGGCGATTCCTACGCAGTATTTT.

The rearrangement joins TRBV12-5 to TRBJ1-2; 10 nucleotides agree with TRBD1. Germline assignment: CDR1 LGHNT and CDR2 FRNRAP. The V segment lost 5 bases and the J segment 7 bases; nucleotides outside the gene matches: 4. The CDR3 is 13 residues long. This CDR3 is CASGNRDRGGYTF. The CDR3 coding sequence is TGTGCTAGTGGTAACCGGGACAGGGGTGGCTACACCTTC.